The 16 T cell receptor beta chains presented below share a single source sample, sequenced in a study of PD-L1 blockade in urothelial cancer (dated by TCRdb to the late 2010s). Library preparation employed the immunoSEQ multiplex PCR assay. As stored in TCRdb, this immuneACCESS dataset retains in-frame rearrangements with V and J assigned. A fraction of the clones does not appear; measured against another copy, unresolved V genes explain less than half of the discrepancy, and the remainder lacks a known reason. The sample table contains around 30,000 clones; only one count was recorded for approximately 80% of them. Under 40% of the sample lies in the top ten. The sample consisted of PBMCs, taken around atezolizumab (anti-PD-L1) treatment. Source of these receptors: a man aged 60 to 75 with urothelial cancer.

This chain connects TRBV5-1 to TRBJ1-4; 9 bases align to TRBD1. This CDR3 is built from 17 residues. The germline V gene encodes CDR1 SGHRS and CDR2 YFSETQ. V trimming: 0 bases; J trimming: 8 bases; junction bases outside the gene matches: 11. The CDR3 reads CASSLAGTGGIGEKLFF. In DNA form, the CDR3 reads TGCGCCAGCAGCTTGGCCGGAACAGGGGGCATAGGGGAAAAACTGTTTTTT.

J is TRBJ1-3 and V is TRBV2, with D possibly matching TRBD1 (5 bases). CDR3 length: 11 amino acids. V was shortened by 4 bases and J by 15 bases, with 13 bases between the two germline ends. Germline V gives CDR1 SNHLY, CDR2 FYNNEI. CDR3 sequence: CASSGGVFGYF. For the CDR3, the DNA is TGTGCCAGCAGTGGGGGGGTCTTCGGATATTTT.

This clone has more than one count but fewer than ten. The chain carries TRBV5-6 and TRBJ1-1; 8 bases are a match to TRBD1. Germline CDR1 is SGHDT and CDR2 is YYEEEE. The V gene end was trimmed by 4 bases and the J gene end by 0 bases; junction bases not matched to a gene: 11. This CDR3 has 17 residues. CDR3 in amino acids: CASSRDRWHMVNTEAFF. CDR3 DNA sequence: TGTGCCAGCAGCCGGGACAGGTGGCATATGGTGAACACTGAAGCTTTCTTT.

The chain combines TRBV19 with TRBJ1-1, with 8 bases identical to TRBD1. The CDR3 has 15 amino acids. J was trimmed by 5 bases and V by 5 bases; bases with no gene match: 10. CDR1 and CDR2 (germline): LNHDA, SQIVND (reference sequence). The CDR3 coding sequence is TGTGCCAGTAGTCTTAGACAGGGGTGGGTAACTGAAGCTTTCTTT. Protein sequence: CASSLRQGWVTEAFF.

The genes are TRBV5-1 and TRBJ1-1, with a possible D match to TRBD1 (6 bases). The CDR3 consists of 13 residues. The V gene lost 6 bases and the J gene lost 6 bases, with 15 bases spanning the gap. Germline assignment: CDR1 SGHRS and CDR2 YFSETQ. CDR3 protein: CASKEVRGPEAFF. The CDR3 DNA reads TGCGCCAGCAAGGAGGTCAGGGGCCCTGAAGCTTTCTTT.

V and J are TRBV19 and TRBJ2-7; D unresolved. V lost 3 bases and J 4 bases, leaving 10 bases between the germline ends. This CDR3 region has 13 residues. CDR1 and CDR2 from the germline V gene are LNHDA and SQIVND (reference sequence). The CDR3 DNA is TGTGCCAGTAGTATTGGGCACCGGTACGAGCAGTACTTC. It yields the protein CASSIGHRYEQYF.

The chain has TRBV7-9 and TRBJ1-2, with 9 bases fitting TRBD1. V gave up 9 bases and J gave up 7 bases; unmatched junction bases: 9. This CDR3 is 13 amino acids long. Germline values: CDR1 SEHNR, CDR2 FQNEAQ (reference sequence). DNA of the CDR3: TGTGCCAGTGGACAGGGGAGTTTTGGTGGCTACACCTTC. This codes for CASGQGSFGGYTF.

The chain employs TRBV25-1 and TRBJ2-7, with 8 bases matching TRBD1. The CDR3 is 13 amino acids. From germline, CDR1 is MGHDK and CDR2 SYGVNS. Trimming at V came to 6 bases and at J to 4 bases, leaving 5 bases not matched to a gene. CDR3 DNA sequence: TGTGCCAGCAGCACGGACAGGGAATACGAGCAGTACTTC. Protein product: CASSTDREYEQYF.

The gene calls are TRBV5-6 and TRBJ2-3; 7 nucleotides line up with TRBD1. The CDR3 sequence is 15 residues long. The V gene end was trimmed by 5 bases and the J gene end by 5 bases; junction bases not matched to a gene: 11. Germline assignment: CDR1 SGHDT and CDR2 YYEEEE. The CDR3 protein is CASSSTGRVGDTQYF. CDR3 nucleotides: TGTGCCAGCAGTTCGACAGGGCGGGTAGGAGATACGCAGTATTTT.

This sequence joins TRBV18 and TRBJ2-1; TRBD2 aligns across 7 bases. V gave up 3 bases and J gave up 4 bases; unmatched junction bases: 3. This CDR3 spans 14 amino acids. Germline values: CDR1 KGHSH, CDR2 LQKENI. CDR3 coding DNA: TGTGCCAGCTCACCGAGCGGGGAATACAATGAGCAGTTCTTC. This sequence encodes CASSPSGEYNEQFF.

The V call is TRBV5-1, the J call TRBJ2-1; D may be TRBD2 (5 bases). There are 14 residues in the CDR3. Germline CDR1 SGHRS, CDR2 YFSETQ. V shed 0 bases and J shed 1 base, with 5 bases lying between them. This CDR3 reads CASSLAGSYNEQFF. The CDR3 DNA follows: TGCGCCAGCAGCTTGGCGGGGTCCTACAATGAGCAGTTCTTC.

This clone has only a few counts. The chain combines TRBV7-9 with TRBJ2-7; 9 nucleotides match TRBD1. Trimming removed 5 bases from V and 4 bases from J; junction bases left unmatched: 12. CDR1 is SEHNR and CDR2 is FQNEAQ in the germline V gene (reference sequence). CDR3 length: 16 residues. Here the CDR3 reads CASSQLGDRGVYEQYF. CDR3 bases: TGTGCCAGCAGCCAACTGGGAGACAGGGGGGTGTACGAGCAGTACTTC.

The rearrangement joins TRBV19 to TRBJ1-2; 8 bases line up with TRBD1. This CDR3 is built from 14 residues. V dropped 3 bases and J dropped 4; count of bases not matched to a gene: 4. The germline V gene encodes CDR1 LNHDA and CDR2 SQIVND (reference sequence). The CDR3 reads CASSIIGTGYGYTF. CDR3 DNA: TGTGCCAGTAGTATTATTGGGACAGGCTATGGCTACACCTTC.

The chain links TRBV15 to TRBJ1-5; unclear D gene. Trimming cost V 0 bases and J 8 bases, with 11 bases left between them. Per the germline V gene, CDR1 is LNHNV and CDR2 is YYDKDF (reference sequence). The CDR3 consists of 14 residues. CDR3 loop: CATSRDPVVEPQHF. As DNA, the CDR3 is TGTGCCACCAGCAGAGATCCAGTCGTGGAGCCCCAGCATTTT.

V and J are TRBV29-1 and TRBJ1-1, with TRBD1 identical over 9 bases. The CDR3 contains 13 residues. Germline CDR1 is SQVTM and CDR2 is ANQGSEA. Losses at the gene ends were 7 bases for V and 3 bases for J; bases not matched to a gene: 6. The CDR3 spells CSGGQGKDTEAFF. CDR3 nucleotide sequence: TGCAGCGGGGGACAGGGTAAAGACACTGAAGCTTTCTTT.

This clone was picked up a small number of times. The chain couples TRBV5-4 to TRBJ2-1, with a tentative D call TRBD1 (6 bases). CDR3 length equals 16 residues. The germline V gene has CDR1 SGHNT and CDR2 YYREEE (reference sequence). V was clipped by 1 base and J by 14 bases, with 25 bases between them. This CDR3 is CASSLLGPPVNKGEFF. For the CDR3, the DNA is TGTGCCAGCAGCTTGCTAGGGCCCCCAGTTAATAAGGGGGAGTTCTTC.